Listed below are T cell receptor beta chains from one sample, sequenced in a study of blood T cells in healthy people across ages. MiXCR, run by TCRdb on the 5' RACE reads, gives a single entry per CDR3 protein. Of about 1,500,000 distinct CDR3 sequences in the sample, over 25% were seen once. The sequencing sample was made of blood. The origin of the receptors is a woman aged 25-40 years in good health. CDR3s include the opening cysteine and the closing phenylalanine or tryptophan. A D gene is named only where the DNA matches it firmly. A clone size is listed for some rows: how often the clone was seen (once, few, many), or a class if it is expanded.

v_gene	j_gene	d_gene	abundance	CDR3aa	CDR3nt
TRBV30	TRBJ2-7	TRBD2	-	CAWSRTSGYEQYF	TGTGCCTGGAGCCGGACTAGCGGCTACGAGCAGTACTTC
TRBV11-3	TRBJ1-1	-	-	CASSFATENTEAFF	TGTGCCAGCAGCTTCGCGACAGAGAACACTGAAGCTTTCTTT
TRBV14	TRBJ2-1	-	-	CASSQVKGGYNEQFF	TGTGCCAGCAGCCAAGTTAAGGGGGGGTACAATGAGCAGTTCTTC
TRBV4-1	TRBJ1-4	-	-	CASSPKRAGLGGKLFF	TGCGCCAGCAGCCCCAAACGGGCGGGCCTCGGGGGAAAACTGTTTTTT
TRBV24-1	TRBJ2-7	-	few	CATSDFRSYEQYF	TGTGCCACCAGTGATTTCAGATCCTACGAGCAGTACTTC
TRBV5-1	TRBJ1-4	-	-	CASRGGGSNEKLFF	TGCGCCAGCAGGGGCGGGGGATCTAATGAAAAACTGTTTTTT
TRBV7-2	TRBJ2-5	-	many	CASSLFGTQETQYF	TGTGCCAGCAGCTTATTCGGGACTCAAGAGACCCAGTACTTC
TRBV7-2	TRBJ2-3	TRBD2	-	CASSLTASGGAIADTQYF	TGTGCCAGCAGCTTAACGGCTAGCGGGGGGGCCATAGCAGATACGCAGTATTTT
TRBV24-1	TRBJ1-2	-	few	CATSDPGGVDGYTF	TGTGCCACCAGTGACCCCGGAGGAGTCGACGGCTACACCTTC
TRBV20-1	TRBJ1-4	TRBD1	-	CSAGQEMGKLFF	TGCAGTGCTGGACAGGAGATGGGAAAACTGTTTTTT
TRBV7-6	TRBJ2-7	-	many	CASSLEAASYEQYF	TGTGCCAGCAGCTTAGAGGCAGCGTCCTACGAGCAGTACTTC
TRBV12-3/TRBV12-4	TRBJ1-2	TRBD1	few	CASRPMGQGFGYGYTF	TGTGCCAGCAGGCCAATGGGACAGGGGTTTGGGTATGGCTACACCTTC
TRBV29-1	TRBJ2-5	TRBD2	few	CSVEEIGLAGKETQYF	TGCAGCGTTGAAGAAATCGGGCTAGCGGGGAAAGAGACCCAGTACTTC
TRBV12-3/TRBV12-4	TRBJ2-1	TRBD1	-	CAGSQGQVSSYEQFF	TGTGCCGGCAGTCAGGGACAGGTCAGCTCTTACGAGCAGTTCTTC
TRBV28	TRBJ2-5	-	few	CASSLRQHQETQYF	TGTGCCAGCAGTTTAAGGCAACACCAAGAGACCCAGTACTTC
TRBV5-1	TRBJ2-4	-	-	CGSSLRFNSKNIQYF	TGCGGCAGTAGCTTGAGGTTTAACTCCAAAAACATTCAGTACTTC
TRBV28	TRBJ1-5	-	-	CASRTSTYSNQPQHF	TGTGCCAGCAGGACGTCCACTTATAGCAATCAGCCCCAGCATTTT
TRBV7-2	TRBJ2-1	-	many	CASSPRQPNEQFF	TGTGCCAGCAGCCCTCGACAACCCAATGAGCAGTTCTTC
TRBV5-1	TRBJ1-6	TRBD1	-	CASHETGGNSPLHF	TGCGCCAGCCATGAGACAGGGGGCAATTCACCCCTCCATTTT
TRBV10-2	TRBJ2-7	-	-	CASSDPPVSSYEQYF	TGCGCCAGCAGTGACCCCCCGGTGAGCTCCTACGAGCAGTACTTC
TRBV5-1	TRBJ2-3	-	-	CASSSYTGDTQYF	TGCGCCAGCAGCTCCTACACGGGAGATACGCAGTATTTT
TRBV21-1	TRBJ1-5	-	few	CASSNITRGDQPQHF	TGTGCCAGCAGCAACATAACGAGGGGGGATCAGCCCCAGCATTTT
TRBV6-2/TRBV6-3	TRBJ2-7	TRBD2	many	CASRTTGTSWDEQYF	TGTGCCAGCAGGACAACCGGGACTAGCTGGGACGAGCAGTACTTC
TRBV3-1	TRBJ2-3	TRBD2	-	CASSQTSGGTQYF	TGTGCCAGCAGCCAGACTAGCGGAGGTACGCAGTATTTT
TRBV18	TRBJ2-1	TRBD2	few	CASSPPMAGGETDEQFF	TGTGCCAGCTCACCCCCGATGGCGGGGGGAGAGACCGATGAGCAGTTCTTC
TRBV29-1	TRBJ1-1	TRBD1	few	CSVAPQGTNTEAFF	TGCAGCGTTGCTCCACAGGGGACGAACACTGAAGCTTTCTTT
TRBV4-1	TRBJ2-1	-	-	CASSQAPTSRWANEQFF	TGCGCCAGCAGCCAAGCCCCCACTAGCCGGTGGGCCAATGAGCAGTTCTTC
TRBV6-5	TRBJ2-1	TRBD2	-	CASSYSPEMGGGPHNEQFF	TGTGCCAGCAGTTACTCGCCGGAAATGGGGGGAGGGCCCCACAATGAGCAGTTCTTC
TRBV5-1	TRBJ1-2	-	-	CASSSVPEEDYIYGYTF	TGCGCCAGCAGCTCTGTACCTGAGGAGGATTACATCTATGGCTACACCTTC
TRBV20-1	TRBJ1-2	-	-	CSARARQGGGYTF	TGCAGTGCTAGAGCGAGGCAGGGTGGTGGCTACACCTTC
TRBV6-6	TRBJ2-2	TRBD1	few	CASKGQGATGELFF	TGTGCCAGCAAAGGACAGGGGGCGACCGGGGAGCTGTTTTTT
TRBV5-1	TRBJ2-1	-	many	CASSLEAGNLYNEQFF	TGCGCCAGCAGCTTGGAGGCAGGGAATCTCTACAATGAGCAGTTCTTC
TRBV20-1	TRBJ1-2	-	-	CSAVQGTYGYTF	TGCAGTGCCGTACAGGGAACCTATGGCTACACCTTC
TRBV7-2	TRBJ2-4	TRBD2	-	CASGLAGFEQYF	TGTGCCAGCGGACTAGCGGGGTTTGAGCAGTACTTC
TRBV11-2	TRBJ2-7	-	-	CASSLVRGRGAYEQYF	TGTGCCAGCAGCTTAGTTAGGGGACGGGGCGCGTACGAGCAGTACTTC
TRBV29-1	TRBJ1-1	TRBD1	few	CSVPTGGMTTEAFF	TGCAGCGTGCCGACAGGGGGCATGACGACTGAAGCTTTCTTT
TRBV7-2	TRBJ1-2	-	-	CVSSLDWAGQGYTF	TGTGTCAGCAGCTTAGACTGGGCAGGGCAAGGCTACACCTTC
TRBV4-2	TRBJ2-7	TRBD1	-	CASSQEQGDPYEQYF	TGTGCCAGCAGCCAAGAACAGGGGGATCCCTACGAGCAGTACTTC
TRBV20-1	TRBJ1-2	TRBD1	few	CSARPGTADYGYTF	TGCAGTGCTAGACCCGGGACAGCAGACTATGGCTACACCTTC
TRBV10-3	TRBJ2-7	-	few	CAISDNPGYEQYF	TGTGCCATCAGTGATAACCCAGGCTACGAGCAGTACTTC
TRBV12-3/TRBV12-4	TRBJ2-1	-	few	CASNDRNYNDEQFF	TGTGCCAGCAACGACAGAAATTACAACGATGAGCAGTTCTTC
TRBV20-1	TRBJ1-2	-	-	CSIGDNEGYTF	TGCTCTATCGGGGACAACGAAGGCTACACCTTC
TRBV5-1	TRBJ1-4	-	-	CASSLALGQPNEKLFF	TGCGCCAGCAGCTTGGCCCTAGGACAGCCTAATGAAAAACTGTTTTTT
TRBV29-1	TRBJ2-3	TRBD2	-	CSVTKREASTDTQYF	TGCAGCGTCACCAAGCGGGAGGCGAGCACAGATACGCAGTATTTT
TRBV19	TRBJ2-3	TRBD1	few	CASGRDRTDTQYF	TGTGCCAGTGGCCGGGACAGGACAGATACGCAGTATTTT
TRBV20-1	TRBJ1-2	-	many	CSASPAANYGYTF	TGCAGTGCCTCCCCAGCGGCTAACTATGGCTACACCTTC
TRBV6-6	TRBJ1-3	-	-	CASRTSSASAIYF	TGTGCCAGCAGAACAAGCTCTGCCTCGGCCATATATTTT
TRBV20-1	TRBJ2-1	-	few	CSASWSLAPNEQFF	TGCAGTGCTAGTTGGTCTCTAGCCCCCAATGAGCAGTTCTTC
TRBV20-1	TRBJ2-7	TRBD1	-	CSASSGTGISYEQYF	TGCAGTGCTAGTTCCGGGACAGGGATTTCCTACGAGCAGTACTTC
TRBV7-2	TRBJ2-5	-	-	CASSSTPGPETQYF	TGTGCCAGCAGCTCCACCCCCGGTCCCGAGACCCAGTACTTC
TRBV7-9	TRBJ2-7	-	-	CASSFSGAAYEQYF	TGTGCCAGCAGCTTTTCAGGGGCGGCCTACGAGCAGTACTTC
TRBV24-1	TRBJ2-3	TRBD2	many	CATSEGRTSRTDTQYF	TGTGCCACCAGTGAGGGACGGACTAGCCGCACGGATACGCAGTATTTT
TRBV10-2	TRBJ2-7	-	few	CASSETGQSYEQYF	TGCGCCAGCAGTGAAACGGGGCAGAGCTACGAGCAGTACTTC